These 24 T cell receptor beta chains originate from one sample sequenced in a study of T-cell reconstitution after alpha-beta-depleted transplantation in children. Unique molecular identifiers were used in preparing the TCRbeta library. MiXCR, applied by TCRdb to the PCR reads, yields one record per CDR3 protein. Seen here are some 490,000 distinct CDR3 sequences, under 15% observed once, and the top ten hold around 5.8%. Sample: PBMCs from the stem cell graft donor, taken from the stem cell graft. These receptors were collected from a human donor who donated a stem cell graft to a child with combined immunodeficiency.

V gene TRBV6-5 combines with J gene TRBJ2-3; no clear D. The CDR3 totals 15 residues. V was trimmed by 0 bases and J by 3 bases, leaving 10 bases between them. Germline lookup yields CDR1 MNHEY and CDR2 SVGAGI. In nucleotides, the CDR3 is TGTGCCAGCAGTTACTCCCCAGATATAACAGATACGCAGTATTTT. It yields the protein CASSYSPDITDTQYF.

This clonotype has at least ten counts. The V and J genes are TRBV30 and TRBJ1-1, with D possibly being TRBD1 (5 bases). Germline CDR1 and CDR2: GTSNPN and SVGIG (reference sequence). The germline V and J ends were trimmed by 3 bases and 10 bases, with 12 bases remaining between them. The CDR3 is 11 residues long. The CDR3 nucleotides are TGTGCCTGGAGCCAGGGAGGAGTAGCTTTCTTT. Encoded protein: CAWSQGGVAFF. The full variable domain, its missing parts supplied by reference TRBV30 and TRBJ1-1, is SQTIHQWPATLVQPVGSPLSLECTVEGTSNPNLYWYRQAAGRGLQLLFYSVGIGQISSEVPQNLSASRPQDRQFILSSKKLLLSDSGFYLCAWSQGGVAFFGQGTRLTVV.

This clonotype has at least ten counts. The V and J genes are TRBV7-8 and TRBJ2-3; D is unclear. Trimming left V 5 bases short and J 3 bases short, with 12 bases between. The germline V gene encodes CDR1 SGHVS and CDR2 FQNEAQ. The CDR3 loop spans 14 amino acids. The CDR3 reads CASSPTARTDTQYF. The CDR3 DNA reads TGTGCCAGCAGCCCTACAGCGAGAACAGATACGCAGTATTTT.

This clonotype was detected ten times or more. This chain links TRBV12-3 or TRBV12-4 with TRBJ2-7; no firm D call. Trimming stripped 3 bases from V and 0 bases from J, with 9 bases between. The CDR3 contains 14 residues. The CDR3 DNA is TGTGCCAGCAGTTTGGCAGGAAGCTCCTACGAGCAGTACTTC. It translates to CASSLAGSSYEQYF.

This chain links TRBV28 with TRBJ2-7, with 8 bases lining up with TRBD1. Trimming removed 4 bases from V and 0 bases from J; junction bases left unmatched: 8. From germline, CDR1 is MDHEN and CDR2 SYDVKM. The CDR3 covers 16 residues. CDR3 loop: CASSSPGQVTSYEQYF. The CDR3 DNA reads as TGTGCCAGCAGTTCACCGGGACAGGTGACCTCCTACGAGCAGTACTTC.

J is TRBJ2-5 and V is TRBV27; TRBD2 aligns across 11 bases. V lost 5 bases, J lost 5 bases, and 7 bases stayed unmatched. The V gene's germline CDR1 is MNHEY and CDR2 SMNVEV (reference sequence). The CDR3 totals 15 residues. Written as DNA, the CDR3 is TGTGCCAGCAGTCACGGGACTAGCGGTTGGGAGACCCAGTACTTC. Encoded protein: CASSHGTSGWETQYF.

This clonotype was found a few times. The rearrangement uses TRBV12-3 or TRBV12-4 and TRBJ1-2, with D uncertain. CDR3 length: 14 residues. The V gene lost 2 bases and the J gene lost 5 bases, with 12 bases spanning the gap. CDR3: CASSLRGPGYGYTF. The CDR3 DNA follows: TGTGCCAGCAGTTTACGAGGGCCGGGGTATGGCTACACCTTC.

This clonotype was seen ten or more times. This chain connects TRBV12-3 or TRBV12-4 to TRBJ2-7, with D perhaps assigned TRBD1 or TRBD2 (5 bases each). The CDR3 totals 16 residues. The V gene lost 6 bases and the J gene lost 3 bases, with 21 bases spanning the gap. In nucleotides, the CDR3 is TGTGCCAGCAGCCCCCCCGGGACCTCATCCTACTACGAGCAGTACTTC. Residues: CASSPPGTSSYYEQYF.

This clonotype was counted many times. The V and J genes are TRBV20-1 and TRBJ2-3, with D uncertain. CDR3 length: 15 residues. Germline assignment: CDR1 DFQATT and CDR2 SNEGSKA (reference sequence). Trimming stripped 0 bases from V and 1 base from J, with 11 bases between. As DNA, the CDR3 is TGCAGTGCTAGAGATAACGGTCTAGGCACAGATACGCAGTATTTT. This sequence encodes CSARDNGLGTDTQYF.

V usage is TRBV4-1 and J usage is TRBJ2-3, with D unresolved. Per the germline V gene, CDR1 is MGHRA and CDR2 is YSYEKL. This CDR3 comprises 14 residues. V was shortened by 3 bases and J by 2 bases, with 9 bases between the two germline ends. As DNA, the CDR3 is TGCGCCAGCAGCCAGGGTTTACTCACAGATACGCAGTATTTT. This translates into CASSQGLLTDTQYF.

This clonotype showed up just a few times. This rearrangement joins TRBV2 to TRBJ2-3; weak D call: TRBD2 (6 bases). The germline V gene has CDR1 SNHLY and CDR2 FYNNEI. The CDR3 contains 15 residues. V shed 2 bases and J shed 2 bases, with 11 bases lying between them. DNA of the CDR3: TGTGCCAGCAGTGAACTACGGGGGATCACAGATACGCAGTATTTT. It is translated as CASSELRGITDTQYF.

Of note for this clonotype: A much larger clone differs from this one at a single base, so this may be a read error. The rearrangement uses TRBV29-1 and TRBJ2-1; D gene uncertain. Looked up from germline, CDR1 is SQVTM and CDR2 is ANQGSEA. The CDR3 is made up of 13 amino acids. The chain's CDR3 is CSVGVSSHNEQFF. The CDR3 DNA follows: TGCAGCGTTGGCGTAAGCTCCCACAATGAGCAGTTCTTC.

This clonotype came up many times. This CDR3 is CASSLMPYTDTQYF. CDR3 sequence (DNA): TGTGCCAGCAGCTTAATGCCATACACAGATACGCAGTATTTT. V usage is TRBV11-2 and J usage is TRBJ2-3, with unresolved D. CDR1 and CDR2 (germline): SGHAT, FQNNGV. V shed 2 bases and J shed 2 bases, with 8 bases lying between them. The CDR3 runs to 14 residues.

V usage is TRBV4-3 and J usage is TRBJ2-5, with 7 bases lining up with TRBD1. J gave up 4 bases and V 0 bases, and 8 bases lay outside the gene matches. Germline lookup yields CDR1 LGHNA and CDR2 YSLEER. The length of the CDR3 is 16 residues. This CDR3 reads CASSQDRSGGRETQYF. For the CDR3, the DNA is TGCGCCAGCAGCCAAGATCGGTCAGGGGGTAGAGAGACCCAGTACTTC.

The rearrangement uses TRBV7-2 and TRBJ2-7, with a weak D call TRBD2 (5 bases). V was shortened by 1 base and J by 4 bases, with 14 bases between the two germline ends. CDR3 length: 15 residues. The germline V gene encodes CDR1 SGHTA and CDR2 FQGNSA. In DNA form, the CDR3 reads TGTGCCAGCAGCTTAGGAGGGCAAGACCGATACGAGCAGTACTTC. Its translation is CASSLGGQDRYEQYF.

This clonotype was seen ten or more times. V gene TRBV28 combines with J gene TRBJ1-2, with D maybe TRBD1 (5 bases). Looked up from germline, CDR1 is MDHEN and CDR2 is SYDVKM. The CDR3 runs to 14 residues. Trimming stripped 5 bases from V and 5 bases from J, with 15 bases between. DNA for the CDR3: TGTGCCAGCAGTCCCCCCGGGACGGTATATGGCTACACCTTC. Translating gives CASSPPGTVYGYTF.

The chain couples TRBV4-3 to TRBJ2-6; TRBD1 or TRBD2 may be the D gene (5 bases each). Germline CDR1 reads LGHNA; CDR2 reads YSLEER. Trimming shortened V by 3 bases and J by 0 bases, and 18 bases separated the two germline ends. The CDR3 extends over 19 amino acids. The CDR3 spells CASSHRWGRMISGANVLTF. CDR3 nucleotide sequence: TGCGCCAGCAGCCATCGGTGGGGGAGAATGATCTCTGGGGCCAACGTCCTGACTTTC.

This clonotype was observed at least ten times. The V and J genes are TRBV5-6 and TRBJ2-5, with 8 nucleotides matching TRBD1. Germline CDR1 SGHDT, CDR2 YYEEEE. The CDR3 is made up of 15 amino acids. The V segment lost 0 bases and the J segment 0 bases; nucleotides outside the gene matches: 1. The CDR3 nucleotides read TGTGCCAGCAGCTTGGACAGGGGGTACCAAGAGACCCAGTACTTC. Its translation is CASSLDRGYQETQYF.

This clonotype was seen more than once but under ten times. The CDR3 coding sequence is TGTGCCAGCAGCCCCCGAGGACAGGGGAAAATGAATGAGCAGTTCTTC. Its translation: CASSPRGQGKMNEQFF. This sequence joins TRBV7-2 and TRBJ2-1; TRBD1 agrees at 9 bases. This CDR3 spans 16 amino acids. Germline V gene lookup returns CDR1 SGHTA and CDR2 FQGNSA. Trimming took 5 bases from V and 7 from J; bases not matched to a gene: 12.

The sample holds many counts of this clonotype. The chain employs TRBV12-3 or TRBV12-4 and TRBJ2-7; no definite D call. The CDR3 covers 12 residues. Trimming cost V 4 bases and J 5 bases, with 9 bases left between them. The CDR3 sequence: CASSSLTHEQYF. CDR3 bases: TGTGCCAGCAGTTCCTTGACTCACGAGCAGTACTTC.

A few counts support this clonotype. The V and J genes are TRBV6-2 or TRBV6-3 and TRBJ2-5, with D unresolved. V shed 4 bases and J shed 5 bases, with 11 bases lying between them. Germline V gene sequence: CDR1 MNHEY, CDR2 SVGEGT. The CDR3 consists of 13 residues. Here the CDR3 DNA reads TGTGCCAGCAGTTTCAAACGCGGCGAGACCCAGTACTTC. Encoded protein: CASSFKRGETQYF.

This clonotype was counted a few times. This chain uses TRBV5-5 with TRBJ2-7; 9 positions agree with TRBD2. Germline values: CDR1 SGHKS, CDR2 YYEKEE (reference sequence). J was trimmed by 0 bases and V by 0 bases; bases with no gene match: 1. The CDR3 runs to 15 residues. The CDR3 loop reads CASSLGLAVSYEQYF. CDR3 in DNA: TGTGCCAGCAGCTTGGGACTAGCGGTCTCCTACGAGCAGTACTTC.

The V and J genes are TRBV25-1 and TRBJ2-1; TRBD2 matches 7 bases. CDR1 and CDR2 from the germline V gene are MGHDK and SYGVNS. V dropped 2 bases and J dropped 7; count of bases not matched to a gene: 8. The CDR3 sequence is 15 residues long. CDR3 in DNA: TGTGCCAGCAGTGAAAAAGGGGAGGGTATTAATGAGCAGTTCTTC. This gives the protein CASSEKGEGINEQFF.

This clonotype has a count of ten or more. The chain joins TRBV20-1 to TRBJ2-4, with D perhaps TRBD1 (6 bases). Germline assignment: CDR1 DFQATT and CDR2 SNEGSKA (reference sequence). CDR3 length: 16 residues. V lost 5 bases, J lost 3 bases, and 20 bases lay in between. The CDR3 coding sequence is TGCAGTGCTGGACGGACAGACGACTATATCAAAAACATTCAGTACTTC. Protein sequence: CSAGRTDDYIKNIQYF.